One sample yielded the 13 T cell receptor beta chains listed below, sequenced in a study of blood T cell repertoires in COVID-19. The method was immunoSEQ multiplex PCR; TCRdb's version includes in-frame clones alone and lacks a portion of them. Here the sample spans roughly 200,000 clones, roughly 86% being singletons. Sequencing was performed on peripheral blood. These receptors all come from a woman between 50 and 59 years old with COVID-19, enrolled during active disease.

The genes are TRBV27 and TRBJ1-6, with TRBD1 as a possible D gene (5 bases). The CDR3 covers 16 residues. Germline CDR1 reads MNHEY; CDR2 reads SMNVEV (reference sequence). V lost 1 base to trimming and J lost 13 bases, with 20 bases between them. The DNA of the CDR3 is TGTGCCAGCAGTTTATTTCAGGGCCTCGGTTTGTTGCCCCTCCACTTT. Encoded protein: CASSLFQGLGLLPLHF.

A few counts support this clone. The rearrangement joins TRBV5-4 to TRBJ1-2; D gene ambiguous. The CDR3 spans 13 residues. Between the trimmed V and J ends, which lost 0 bases and 4 bases, there was a span of 7 bases. Germline V lookup: CDR1 SGHNT, CDR2 YYREEE (reference sequence). Here the CDR3 DNA reads TGTGCCAGCAGCTTGGACAACGCCTATGGCTACACCTTC. This gives the protein CASSLDNAYGYTF.

The CDR3 here is CASSLRPLGRDINEKLFF. The CDR3 DNA follows: TGTGCCAGCAGCTTACGGCCATTGGGGAGGGATATTAATGAAAAACTGTTTTTT. V usage is TRBV7-6 and J usage is TRBJ1-4; D gene ambiguous. Germline CDR1 SGHVS, CDR2 FNYEAQ. Trimming stripped 2 bases from V and 4 bases from J, with 20 bases between. CDR3 size: 18 residues.

V and J are TRBV9 and TRBJ1-2; D may be TRBD1 (5 bases). This CDR3 has 16 residues. The germline V and J ends were trimmed by 3 bases and 0 bases, with 15 bases remaining between them. Per the germline V gene, CDR1 is SGDLS and CDR2 is YYNGEE. This chain's CDR3 is CASSAPRAGANYGYTF. For the CDR3, the DNA is TGTGCCAGCAGCGCCCCCCGGGCGGGGGCTAACTATGGCTACACCTTC.

The chain uses TRBV5-1 and TRBJ2-3; 12 bases are a match to TRBD2. The CDR3 contains 16 residues. Trimming took 4 bases from V and 2 from J; bases not matched to a gene: 5. Germline V lookup: CDR1 SGHRS, CDR2 YFSETQ. CDR3 amino acids: CASSGGTSGFTDTQYF. The DNA of the CDR3 is TGCGCCAGCAGCGGGGGGACTAGCGGGTTCACAGATACGCAGTATTTT.

The V call is TRBV5-1, the J call TRBJ2-2; 8 nucleotides agree with TRBD1. V trimming: 4 bases; J trimming: 7 bases; junction bases outside the gene matches: 6. The CDR3 is 14 residues long. Germline V gene lookup returns CDR1 SGHRS and CDR2 YFSETQ. The CDR3 spells CASSRTGSYGELFF. CDR3 in DNA: TGCGCCAGCAGCCGGACAGGGAGCTACGGGGAGCTGTTTTTT.

The chain couples TRBV19 to TRBJ2-3; D may be TRBD1 (5 bases). The CDR3 runs 13 residues. Trimming took off 6 bases at V and 6 bases at J, with 13 bases between the two ends. Germline V gene data show CDR1 as LNHDA and CDR2 as SQIVND (reference sequence). The CDR3 DNA sequence: TGTGCCAGTAGCCCGACTCAGGGTGATACGCAGTATTTT. Residues: CASSPTQGDTQYF.

The gene calls are TRBV6-5 and TRBJ2-3; D is perhaps TRBD1 (6 bases). The CDR3 length is 14 residues. Germline V CDR1 and CDR2: MNHEY, SVGAGI. Trimming removed 6 bases at V and 6 bases at J, with 16 bases between. The CDR3, as DNA: TGTGCCAGCAGCCAACAGGGAACGGCGGATACGCAGTATTTT. The encoded protein is CASSQQGTADTQYF.

On this clone itself: The junction shows a germline mismatch at one end, possibly a read error. The chain employs TRBV7-2 and TRBJ2-4, with D possibly being TRBD2 (5 bases). Germline V gene lookup returns CDR1 SGHTA and CDR2 FQGNSA. This CDR3 is built from 14 residues. CDR3 DNA: TGTGCCAGCAGCCCACTTCTTCCACCGGGCCCGGGGATCTTC. Translated, it gives CASSPLLPPGPGIF.

The chain has TRBV30 and TRBJ1-2, with 8 bases fitting TRBD1. V dropped 0 bases and J dropped 2; count of bases not matched to a gene: 2. Germline assignment: CDR1 GTSNPN and CDR2 SVGIG (reference sequence). This CDR3 has 14 residues. In DNA form, the CDR3 reads TGTGCCTGGAGTGTAAGACAGGGGAACTATGGCTACACCTTC. It specifies CAWSVRQGNYGYTF.

The V call is TRBV24-1, the J call TRBJ2-2; weak D call: TRBD1 (6 bases). This CDR3 region has 15 residues. The germline V and J ends were trimmed by 7 bases and 2 bases, with 13 bases remaining between them. The germline V gene encodes CDR1 KGHDR and CDR2 SFDVKD. In DNA form, the CDR3 reads TGTGCCACCAGGGCCACAGGGCGAAACACCGGGGAGCTGTTTTTT. Its protein product is CATRATGRNTGELFF.

The V call is TRBV9, the J call TRBJ1-2, with D unresolved. There are 14 residues in the CDR3. V dropped 0 bases and J dropped 4 bases, with 10 bases sitting between them. Germline V gene sequence: CDR1 SGDLS, CDR2 YYNGEE. CDR3 in amino acids: CASSVGPGSYGYTF. DNA of the CDR3: TGTGCCAGCAGCGTAGGCCCCGGGAGCTATGGCTACACCTTC.

The chain couples TRBV29-1 to TRBJ1-1; TRBD1 matches at 8 bases. The germline CDR1 and CDR2 sequences are SQVTM and ANQGSEA. The CDR3 is made up of 17 amino acids. With V trimmed by 4 bases and J by 0 bases, 13 bases remained unmatched. CDR3 protein: CSVGRLGQGIMNTEAFF. The CDR3 nucleotides read TGCAGCGTTGGCAGACTCGGACAGGGAATCATGAACACTGAAGCTTTCTTT.